What follows are 20 T cell receptor beta chains derived from one specimen sequenced in a study of regulatory T cells in long-lasting Graves disease. Time point described: newly diagnosed GD, antithyroid drugs for less than 3 months. The authors made the TCR library using RNA they extracted from PBMCs. The authors built TCR beta libraries using iRepertoire HTBI primers and Arm-PCR of CDR3 regions. TCRdb re-called the multiplex PCR reads with MiXCR, one entry per CDR3 protein. This table has over 350,000 distinct CDR3 sequences, about 14% appearing once. This same sample was also taken into another study, of T cells in Graves' hyperthyroidism and ophthalmopathy.

The sequenced sample was peripheral blood mononuclear cells (PBMCs), obtained at new diagnosis, from a patient treated with antithyroid drugs. The source is a woman in her forties or fifties with Graves disease.

This clonotype was detected many times. CDR3 protein: CASSVDYANEQYF. DNA of the CDR3: TGTGCCAGCAGCGTAGACTATGCGAACGAGCAGTACTTC. The J gene is TRBJ2-7, the V gene TRBV9, with D unresolved. V was trimmed by 0 bases and J by 5 bases, leaving 9 bases between them. Germline V gene data show CDR1 as SGDLS and CDR2 as YYNGEE. The CDR3 runs 13 residues.

This clonotype has at least ten counts. J is TRBJ1-4 and V is TRBV7-9; 7 positions match TRBD1. This CDR3 spans 15 amino acids. Germline-derived CDR1 and CDR2 are SEHNR and FQNEAQ (reference sequence). With 4 bases clipped from V and 4 bases from J, the junction kept 6 bases outside the gene matches. The chain's CDR3 is CASSSGQALNEKLFF. The CDR3 region has the DNA TGTGCCAGCAGCTCTGGACAGGCACTTAATGAAAAACTGTTTTTT.

This clonotype was detected many times. The chain has TRBV25-1 and TRBJ2-5; TRBD2 aligns across 14 bases. In germline, CDR1 is MGHDK, CDR2 SYGVNS. This CDR3 has 20 residues. V trimming: 2 bases; J trimming: 4 bases; junction bases outside the gene matches: 15. CDR3 sequence (DNA): TGTGCCAGCAGTGAAATGGGAGAGGGACTAGCGGGAGCGGGGAGAGAGACCCAGTACTTC. It translates to CASSEMGEGLAGAGRETQYF.

This clonotype was observed a handful of times. The V gene is TRBV6-2 or TRBV6-3, the J gene TRBJ2-1, with 11 bases matching TRBD2. CDR1 is MNHEY and CDR2 is SVGEGT in the germline V gene. J lost 8 bases, V lost 6 bases, and 3 bases had no gene match. The CDR3 is 13 residues long. CDR3 nucleotide sequence: TGTGCCAGCAGGGGGACTAGCGGCCATGAGCAGTTCTTC. This gives the protein CASRGTSGHEQFF.

The table lists this clonotype with many counts. V is TRBV30 and J is TRBJ1-2; 9 nucleotides line up with TRBD1. V lost 4 bases, J lost 7 bases, and 4 bases stayed unmatched. CDR3 length equals 12 residues. Germline loops: CDR1 GTSNPN, CDR2 SVGIG (reference sequence). In nucleotides, the CDR3 is TGTGCCTGGACGGGACAGGGCTCTGGCTACACCTTC. Its translation: CAWTGQGSGYTF. Supplemented by reference TRBV30 and TRBJ1-2, the full variable domain reads SQTIHQWPATLVQPVGSPLSLECTVEGTSNPNLYWYRQAAGRGLQLLFYSVGIGQISSEVPQNLSASRPQDRQFILSSKKLLLSDSGFYLCAWTGQGSGYTFGSGTRLTVV.

This clonotype was seen many times. The V gene is TRBV6-1, the J gene TRBJ2-7; TRBD2 matches 9 bases. The CDR3 runs to 15 residues. Unmatched junction bases numbered 11, after V lost 7 bases and J lost 4 bases. Germline CDR1 reads MNHNS; CDR2 reads SASEGT. This CDR3 reads CASTSVAGETYEQYF. CDR3 bases: TGTGCCAGCACTTCCGTAGCGGGAGAAACTTACGAGCAGTACTTC.

This clonotype was counted many times. The chain joins TRBV6-1 to TRBJ2-5; D is undetermined. The length of the CDR3 is 15 residues. The V end lost 3 bases, the J end lost 3 bases, and 14 bases lay between the germline ends. CDR1 is MNHNS and CDR2 is SASEGT in the germline V gene. CDR3 DNA: TGTGCCAGCAGTGATGAGCGAATCTTGAAAGAGACCCAGTACTTC. It is translated as CASSDERILKETQYF.

The table lists this clonotype with many counts. The gene calls are TRBV27 and TRBJ2-4, with D perhaps given as TRBD1 or TRBD2 (7 bases each). Trimming removed 8 bases from V and 9 bases from J, with 17 bases in between. The CDR3 totals 13 residues. CDR1 MNHEY and CDR2 SMNVEV come from the germline V gene (reference sequence). CDR3 region: CASGQGGDVIQYF. The CDR3 DNA reads as TGTGCCAGCGGCCAGGGGGGGGACGTCATTCAGTACTTC.

This clonotype was counted ten times or more. The chain has TRBV13 and TRBJ2-7; 7 bases map to TRBD1. The V and J ends lost 5 bases and 7 bases, in that order; junction bases with no gene match: 8. CDR3 length equals 13 residues. In germline, CDR1 is PRHDT, CDR2 FYEKMQ (reference sequence). DNA for the CDR3: TGTGCCAGCAGCCGACAGGGTTTGAGAGAGCAGTACTTC. Its protein product is CASSRQGLREQYF.

Regarding this clonotype: Sequence at one end of the junction differs from germline and may be a read error. V and J are TRBV7-9 and TRBJ2-1; the D is unclear. The V gene's germline CDR1 is SEHNR and CDR2 FQNEAQ (reference sequence). The CDR3 is 13 amino acids. CDR3 in amino acids: CASRLTSCNEQFF. CDR3 nucleotides: TGTGCCAGCAGGCTAACCTCCTGCAATGAGCAGTTCTTC. The whole variable domain, remainder taken from reference TRBV7-9 and TRBJ2-1, is DTGVSQNPRHKITKRGQNVTFRCDPISEHNRLYWYRQTLGQGPEFLTYFQNEAQLEKSRLLSDRFSAERPKGSFSTLEIQRTEQGDSAMYLCASRLTSCNEQFFGPGTRLTVL.

This clonotype occurred many times. The chain uses TRBV5-1 and TRBJ2-3; 9 bases map to TRBD2. Germline V gene lookup returns CDR1 SGHRS and CDR2 YFSETQ. Germline trimming cut 0 bases from V and 3 bases from J; bases unmatched to any gene: 5. The CDR3 consists of 16 residues. CDR3 DNA sequence: TGCGCCAGCAGCTTGGGGGTAGCGGGAGAAACAGATACGCAGTATTTT. Translation gives CASSLGVAGETDTQYF. Filled out from reference TRBV5-1 and TRBJ2-3, the complete variable domain reads KAGVTQTPRYLIKTRGQQVTLSCSPISGHRSVSWYQQTPGQGLQFLFEYFSETQRNKGNFPGRFSGRQFSNSRSEMNVSTLELGDSALYLCASSLGVAGETDTQYFGPGTRLTVL.

On this clonotype itself: This may be a read error, as it is one base from a much larger clone. This rearrangement joins TRBV7-2 to TRBJ2-1, with 13 bases aligning to TRBD2. This CDR3 is built from 17 residues. The germline gives CDR1 SGHTA, CDR2 FQGNSA. Trimming cost V 1 base and J 7 bases; bases outside gene matches: 7. The chain's CDR3 is CASSLDQTSGRPNEQFF. CDR3 nucleotide sequence: TGTGCCAGCAGCTTAGATCAGACTAGCGGGAGGCCGAATGAGCAGTTCTTC.

This clonotype appeared many times. The J gene is TRBJ1-2, the V gene TRBV3-1; D gene ambiguous. V was clipped by 1 base and J by 7 bases, with 16 bases between them. The CDR3 has 15 amino acids. Germline CDR1 LGHDT, CDR2 YNNKEL (reference sequence). CDR3 nucleotides: TGTGCCAGCAGCCAAGCATCGGCAGGAGGTAGTGGCTACACCTTC. The encoded protein is CASSQASAGGSGYTF. The full variable domain, with the rest looked up from reference TRBV3-1 and TRBJ1-2, is DTAVSQTPKYLVTQMGNDKSIKCEQNLGHDTMYWYKQDSKKFLKIMFSYNNKELIINETVPNRFSPKSPDKAHLNLHINSLELGDSAVYFCASSQASAGGSGYTFGSGTRLTVV.

This clonotype came up many times. This chain uses TRBV6-2 or TRBV6-3 with TRBJ1-1; no definite D call. Germline CDR1 reads MNHEY; CDR2 reads SVGEGT. The V gene lost 5 bases and the J gene lost 11 bases, with 21 bases spanning the gap. The CDR3 consists of 14 residues. DNA of the CDR3: TGTGCCAGCAGTGAGCTTTTGACCCCCGCTTGGGCTTTCTTT. It encodes CASSELLTPAWAFF.

This clonotype was recorded many times. The chain employs TRBV5-6 and TRBJ2-1, with 14 bases fitting TRBD2. The J segment lost 6 bases and the V segment lost 3 bases, leaving 8 bases of the junction unmatched. Germline V gene sequence: CDR1 SGHDT, CDR2 YYEEEE. CDR3 length: 17 residues. CDR3 region: CASSWGTSGRALNEQFF. The CDR3 region has the DNA TGTGCCAGCAGCTGGGGGACTAGCGGGAGAGCGCTCAATGAGCAGTTCTTC.

This chain uses TRBV19 with TRBJ2-1, with unresolved D. The germline CDR1 and CDR2 sequences are LNHDA and SQIVND (reference sequence). The CDR3 runs to 14 residues. V was trimmed by 7 bases and J by 0 bases, leaving 10 bases between them. Written as DNA, the CDR3 is TGTGCCAGTACCGGCCAGGCCTCCTACAATGAGCAGTTCTTC. Protein product: CASTGQASYNEQFF.

This clonotype was observed a handful of times. V and J are TRBV20-1 and TRBJ2-2; D unclear. The V end was cut by 0 bases, the J end by 5 bases, with 10 bases between. The CDR3 has 14 residues. Germline V gene sequence: CDR1 DFQATT, CDR2 SNEGSKA (reference sequence). In DNA form, the CDR3 reads TGCAGTGCTAGAGACCCGGTCTTTACCGGGGAGCTGTTTTTT. Residues: CSARDPVFTGELFF.

This clonotype was observed many times. This CDR3 reads CASRLAGKGSYEQYF. The CDR3 nucleotides read TGTGCCAGCAGACTAGCGGGGAAAGGCTCCTACGAGCAGTACTTC. The V gene is TRBV2, the J gene TRBJ2-7; the match to TRBD2 covers 10 bases. The V and J ends lost 6 bases and 0 bases, in that order; junction bases with no gene match: 5. Germline-derived CDR1 and CDR2 are SNHLY and FYNNEI. CDR3 length: 15 amino acids.

This clonotype was found a few times. A much larger clonotype is one base distant, so this may be a read error. The genes are TRBV7-2 and TRBJ1-2, with no clear D. This CDR3 contains 13 residues. The V end was cut by 5 bases, the J end by 3 bases, with 10 bases between. Germline V lookup: CDR1 SGHTA, CDR2 FQGNSA. The CDR3 coding sequence is TGTGCCAGCAGCCAAGCCCAGGACTATGGCTACACCTTC. Protein: CASSQAQDYGYTF.

This clonotype was detected a few times. This CDR3 reads CASSPGTAVGYGYTF. The CDR3 DNA is TGCGCCAGCAGCCCCGGGACAGCGGTGGGCTATGGCTACACCTTC. The gene calls are TRBV5-1 and TRBJ1-2; 7 bases are a match to TRBD1. Per germline, CDR1 SGHRS and CDR2 YFSETQ. J was trimmed by 4 bases and V by 4 bases; bases with no gene match: 10. The CDR3 is 15 residues long.